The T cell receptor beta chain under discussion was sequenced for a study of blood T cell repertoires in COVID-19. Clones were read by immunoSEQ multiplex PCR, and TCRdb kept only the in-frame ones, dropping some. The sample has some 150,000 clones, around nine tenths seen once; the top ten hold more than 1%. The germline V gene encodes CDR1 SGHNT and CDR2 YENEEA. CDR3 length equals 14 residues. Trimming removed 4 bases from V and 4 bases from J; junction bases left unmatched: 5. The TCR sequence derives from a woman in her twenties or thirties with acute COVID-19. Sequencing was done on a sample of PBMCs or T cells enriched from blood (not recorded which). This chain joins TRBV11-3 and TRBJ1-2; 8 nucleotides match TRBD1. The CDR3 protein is CASSSTGGSYGYTF. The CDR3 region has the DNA TGTGCCAGCAGCTCCACAGGGGGTAGCTATGGCTACACCTTC.